Listed here are 6 T cell receptor beta chains from one sample, sequenced in a study of long-term antiretroviral therapy in people with HIV (dated by TCRdb to the early 2020s). The immunoSEQ hsTCRB v3.0 assay was used at survey level resolution for TRB variable region sequencing. The source is immuneACCESS, and TCRdb retained only in-frame sequences with V and J called. Part of the clones is not carried over; for the studies checked, unresolved V genes explain less than half of this, and the remainder is unexplained. This sample gives 20,000 to 25,000 clones in total; just over 85% of them show up just once. 4% to 5% of the sample comes from the top ten. The material was unsorted PBMCs, obtained 1.3 years after starting antiretroviral therapy. The receptors shown here come from a man aged 55-75 years with HIV.

The chain joins TRBV12-5 to TRBJ2-1, with a weak D call TRBD1 (6 bases). CDR1 is LGHNT and CDR2 is FRNRAP in the germline V gene. CDR3 length: 12 amino acids. V was shortened by 1 base and J by 11 bases, with 9 bases between the two germline ends. CDR3 coding DNA: TGTGCTAGTGGTTTGGAGAGGGGGAAGCAGTTCTTC. This encodes CASGLERGKQFF.

The chain joins TRBV4-3 to TRBJ2-5, with D hard to call. V gave up 1 base and J gave up 1 base, with 10 bases separating them. The germline V gene encodes CDR1 LGHNA and CDR2 YSLEER. This CDR3 comprises 15 residues. CDR3 in amino acids: CASSQGYPTQETQYF. The CDR3 DNA follows: TGCGCCAGCAGCCAAGGTTATCCGACCCAAGAGACCCAGTACTTC.

The chain recombines TRBV5-5 with TRBJ2-3; D remains ambiguous. This CDR3 region has 14 residues. CDR1 and CDR2 from the germline V gene are SGHKS and YYEKEE (reference sequence). Trimming took 0 bases from V and 0 from J, leaving 5 bases between them. Here the CDR3 DNA reads TGTGCCAGCAGCTTGGACTTGAGCACAGATACGCAGTATTTT. As protein: CASSLDLSTDTQYF.

J is TRBJ1-5 and V is TRBV2, with TRBD1 as a possible D gene (6 bases). Trimming took off 0 bases at V and 15 bases at J, with 12 bases between the two ends. The CDR3 extends over 12 amino acids. Germline V gene lookup returns CDR1 SNHLY and CDR2 FYNNEI. The CDR3 loop is CASSEAYQGMHF. CDR3 nucleotide sequence: TGTGCCAGCAGTGAAGCGTATCAGGGGATGCATTTT.

The J gene is TRBJ2-7, the V gene TRBV27, with TRBD1 matching over 8 bases. Trimming at V came to 4 bases and at J to 2 bases, leaving 10 bases not matched to a gene. This CDR3 contains 16 residues. Germline V gene lookup returns CDR1 MNHEY and CDR2 SMNVEV (reference sequence). CDR3 amino acids: CASSSSGQGLAYEQYF. CDR3 bases: TGTGCCAGCAGTTCCTCTGGACAGGGATTAGCCTACGAGCAGTACTTC.

V gene TRBV7-2 combines with J gene TRBJ2-3; 10 positions agree with TRBD2. Trimming took 6 bases from V and 0 from J; bases not matched to a gene: 6. This CDR3 region has 16 residues. The germline CDR1 and CDR2 sequences are SGHTA and FQGNSA. The CDR3: CASRRAGGLSTDTQYF. In DNA form, the CDR3 reads TGTGCCAGCAGACGAGCGGGGGGGCTAAGCACAGATACGCAGTATTTT.